This T cell receptor beta chain comes out of a study of T cell responses to AZD1222 COVID-19 vaccine (TCRdb year 2021). Study-wide context: TCR sequencing covered fewer than 250 trial participants: 200 to 220 given two doses of AZD1222 and approximately 25 given two doses of MenACWY control vaccine. Trial participants were enrolled into age subgroups of 18-55, 56-69 and 70-plus years, which contained roughly 140, 27 and 60 TCR-sequenced participants, respectively. The research as a whole found: Reportedly, close to half of the unique spike-specific TCRs recognized epitopes lying outside the regions that are mutated in the B.1.351 and B.1.1.7 variants. A significant rise in spike-specific TCR breadth and depth was observed after two AZD1222 doses relative to day 0 and relative to MenACWY recipients. Vaccine-associated CD4 TCRs spanned the whole spike protein, with dominant responses in regions 160-218 and 743-854. Only 5 to 7 AZD1222 recipients were SARS-CoV-2 seropositive at baseline, limiting conclusions about previously exposed vaccinees. Most participants were white British and females outnumbered males, and the authors suggested that clonal diversity may have been underestimated. The 56-69-year group was small, and its depth increase did not reach significance, likely because of low power. Because no samples from the day 14 peak response were available, repertoires could be characterized only after the peak T cell response.

As to this clone: Its antigen remains unidentified. No quality values exist for individual bases; no much larger clone is one base distant.

V is cut back by 2 bases and J by 5 bases, with 4 bases in the junction unmatched. Its CDR3 holds 17 amino acids, cysteine through phenylalanine. The entry retains the CDR3 DNA only, 51 bases that are in frame from base 1. The germline V gene sets CDR1 to LGHNA and CDR2 to YSLEER. The time point label for this specimen denotes: about 28 days (+/-7) after the second vaccine dose. Because spike-specific TCR depth and breadth did not differ between the two schedules, AZD1222 recipients who got a second dose at roughly 4 weeks were pooled with those who got a second dose at roughly 12 weeks. Samples from vaccinated people were obtained from the UK trials COV001 and COV002, which included a single-blind randomized controlled phase 2/3 trial of AZD1222 (ChAdOx1 nCoV-19) in healthy adults. Trial participant PBMC samples were collected at day 0 and day 28 after the second dose for TCRbeta chain sequencing.

The CDR3 regions of human TCRbeta chains were analyzed by immunosequencing. In the source study's methods: Repertoire TCRs were matched against a reference library of SARS-CoV-2-specific TCRs generated with the MIRA antigen-specificity platform. Breadth was defined as the fraction of unique TCRs that were SARS-CoV-2-associated. Depth was defined as the fraction of total T cells that were SARS-CoV-2-associated. Each spike-specific TCR was assigned to its reactive spike region and to a CD4 or CD8 class using the MIRA data. Log10-transformed breadth and depth values were compared by one-way ANOVA with Sidak's multiple comparisons tests. As stored in TCRdb, this immuneACCESS dataset retains in-frame rearrangements with V and J assigned. A fraction of the clones does not appear; measured against another copy, unresolved V genes explain less than half of the discrepancy, and the remainder lacks a known reason. That table gives V, J and clone size, and the DNA gave D and trimming. Across this sample there are approximately 120,000 clones, with about 79% seen only once. The ten most abundant clones make up about 29% of the sample.

The sample consisted of peripheral blood, taken 28 days after the second AZD1222 dose. The chain uses TRBV4-3 and TRBJ2-2; TRBD2 matches 14 bases in the middle. This TCR derives from an adult who received the AZD1222 COVID-19 vaccine. The CDR3 protein sequence reads: CASSQRLAGGPTGELFF. The base sequence is TGCGCCAGCAGCCAAAGACTAGCGGGGGGGCCAACCGGGGAGCTGTTTTTT.